The following is a TCR beta chain sequence with its context. Its specificity is unknown. Germline assignment: CDR1 SGHRS and CDR2 YFSETQ. The V and J ends lost 1 base and 7 bases respectively, with 8 bases between them. This CDR3 has 12 residues. PCR amplification relied on 60 Vbeta primers (plus 13 Jbeta primers). The data were produced by immunoSEQ multiplex PCR, yet TCRdb's version contains in-frame clones alone and is incomplete. The sample shows 140,000 to 150,000 clones, around three quarters of them seen only once. All donors participated as healthy donors of bone marrow. This record comes from a study of cytomegalovirus exposure and HLA in healthy donors. Findings and limits, study-wide: Roughly even sequencing depth across donors was the assumption behind the presence/absence analyses. The Asian-associated ancestry cluster reportedly had fewer N-insertions than the approximately 650-donor mean in a later analysis.

This clonotype originated in a woman in her sixties in good health and CMV-seropositive. This chain connects TRBV5-1 to TRBJ2-5, with unresolved D. Specimen: PBMCs. The CDR3 spells CASSLPSGTQYF. In nucleotides, the CDR3 is TGCGCCAGCAGCTTGCCTTCGGGGACCCAGTACTTC. The full variable domain, completed using reference TRBV5-1 and TRBJ2-5, is KAGVTQTPRYLIKTRGQQVTLSCSPISGHRSVSWYQQTPGQGLQFLFEYFSETQRNKGNFPGRFSGRQFSNSRSEMNVSTLELGDSALYLCASSLPSGTQYFGPGTRLLVL.